These 19 T cell receptor beta chains came from one sample sequenced in a study of cytomegalovirus exposure and HLA in healthy donors. A multiplex PCR was run with 60 Vbeta primers and 13 Jbeta primers. The repertoire was sequenced with immunoSEQ multiplex PCR; TCRdb's copy has only in-frame clones and lacks some. Seen here are about 200,000 clones, roughly 70% observed once, and the top ten hold around 3%. The sample comprised PBMCs. The source of these receptors is a man in his forties or fifties in good health and CMV-seropositive.

The chain joins TRBV4-1 to TRBJ1-1; 8 nucleotides line up with TRBD1. V was pared by 4 bases and J by 1 base, with 20 bases of the junction left unmatched. This CDR3 is 20 amino acids long. The V gene's germline CDR1 is MGHRA and CDR2 YSYEKL. This CDR3 is CASSRLWGQVAEGRNTEAFF. CDR3 nucleotide sequence: TGCGCCAGCAGCCGGCTGTGGGGACAGGTCGCGGAGGGGCGGAACACTGAAGCTTTCTTT.

This chain uses TRBV4-1 with TRBJ2-6; D is possibly TRBD2 (6 bases). The germline CDR1 and CDR2 sequences are MGHRA and YSYEKL. V lost 0 bases to trimming and J lost 0 bases, with 12 bases between them. This CDR3 has 18 amino acids. Here the CDR3 reads CASSQDGGGSSGANVLTF. CDR3 in DNA: TGCGCCAGCAGCCAAGATGGGGGAGGCAGCTCTGGGGCCAACGTCCTGACTTTC.

This sequence joins TRBV28 and TRBJ1-1, with D hard to call. This CDR3 contains 12 residues. The ends were cut back, 7 bases at V and 4 bases at J, with 10 bases in the middle. Germline V gene lookup returns CDR1 MDHEN and CDR2 SYDVKM. CDR3 in DNA: TGTGCCAGCATCCAGGTGGGCACTGAAGCTTTCTTT. Translating it yields CASIQVGTEAFF.

V is TRBV6-5 and J is TRBJ2-5; 7 bases line up with TRBD2. The DNA matches TRBJ2-7 better at its end, which makes the J call doubtful. Germline V gene lookup returns CDR1 MNHEY and CDR2 SVGAGI. The CDR3 is 14 amino acids. The CDR3 loop reads CASSYSAGTYEQYF. CDR3 sequence (DNA): TGTGCCAGCAGTTACTCAGCGGGGACCTACGAGCAGTACTTC.

The gene calls are TRBV27 and TRBJ1-6, with D uncertain. From germline, CDR1 is MNHEY and CDR2 SMNVEV (reference sequence). V lost 3 bases and J 4 bases, leaving 13 bases between the germline ends. This CDR3 spans 16 amino acids. CDR3 sequence (DNA): TGTGCCAGCAGTTTGAACCGGGAAGGATATAATTCACCCCTCCACTTT. This codes for CASSLNREGYNSPLHF.

The V gene is TRBV29-1, the J gene TRBJ1-1, with D perhaps TRBD1 (5 bases). The ends were cut back, 0 bases at V and 13 bases at J, with 18 bases in the middle. Germline-derived CDR1 and CDR2 are SQVTM and ANQGSEA. There are 13 residues in the CDR3. CDR3 DNA sequence: TGCAGCGTTGAAGATCCGGATGCCGGGAGGGGTTTCTTT. Translated: CSVEDPDAGRGFF. Full variable domain (missing parts from reference TRBV29-1 and TRBJ1-1): SAVISQKPSRDICQRGTSLTIQCQVDSQVTMMFWYRQQPGQSLTLIATANQGSEATYESGFVIDKFPISRPNLTFSTLTVSNMSPEDSSIYLCSVEDPDAGRGFFGQGTRLTVV.

This clone turned up a few times. This chain joins TRBV12-5 and TRBJ2-1, with 9 bases fitting TRBD1. Germline CDR1 reads LGHNT; CDR2 reads FRNRAP. The CDR3 totals 16 residues. V gave up 3 bases and J gave up 6 bases; unmatched junction bases: 9. The CDR3 region has the DNA TGTGCTAGTGGTTTTACCCCGAGACAGGGGGGCAATGAGCAGTTCTTC. Translated, it gives CASGFTPRQGGNEQFF.

V is TRBV5-1 and J is TRBJ2-5; weak D call: TRBD2 (5 bases). The DNA end is a closer match to TRBJ2-7, so the J assignment may be wrong. The CDR3 has 15 residues. Germline V gives CDR1 SGHRS, CDR2 YFSETQ. Here the CDR3 reads CASSPGGPVSYEQYF. In DNA, the CDR3 is TGCGCCAGCAGCCCCGGCGGGCCAGTTTCCTACGAGCAGTACTTC.

The CDR3 region is CASSLAGANTGELFF. Here the CDR3 DNA reads TGTGCCAGCAGCTTAGCGGGGGCGAACACCGGGGAGCTGTTTTTT. The chain joins TRBV11-2 to TRBJ2-2; D possibly corresponds to TRBD2 (6 bases). V was pared by 1 base and J by 0 bases, with 6 bases between. Germline V CDR1 and CDR2: SGHAT, FQNNGV. The CDR3 contains 15 residues. The variable domain in full, with the rest retrieved from reference TRBV11-2 and TRBJ2-2, is EAGVAQSPRYKIIEKRQSVAFWCNPISGHATLYWYQQILGQGPKLLIQFQNNGVVDDSQLPKDRFSAERLKGVDSTLKIQPAKLEDSAVYLCASSLAGANTGELFFGEGSRLTVL.

The rearrangement uses TRBV19 and TRBJ2-5; 12 nucleotides match TRBD1. CDR1 LNHDA and CDR2 SQIVND come from the germline V gene (reference sequence). The ends lost 3 bases at V and 5 bases at J; junction bases unmatched: 7. The CDR3 is made up of 16 amino acids. The CDR3 DNA reads TGTGCCAGTAGTATCTACCGGGACAGGGGGCAGGAGACCCAGTACTTC. Protein sequence: CASSIYRDRGQETQYF.

The chain has TRBV6-1 and TRBJ1-5; a weak D match, TRBD1 (6 bases). CDR1 MNHNS and CDR2 SASEGT come from the germline V gene. The CDR3 has 15 amino acids. Trimming took 4 bases from V and 4 from J, leaving 14 bases between them. CDR3 protein: CASSALTGSNQPQHF. The CDR3 DNA sequence: TGTGCCAGCAGTGCCCTAACAGGGTCGAATCAGCCCCAGCATTTT.

The CDR3 sequence is CASSPGTGRTGGLFF. CDR3 nucleotide sequence: TGTGCCAGCAGCCCCGGGACAGGCCGGACCGGCGGGCTGTTTTTT. This sequence joins TRBV7-9 and TRBJ2-2, with 8 positions matching TRBD1. The CDR3 has 15 residues. J lost 13 bases, V lost 5 bases, and 15 bases had no gene match. Germline CDR1 and CDR2: SEHNR and FQNEAQ (reference sequence). Combining the CDR3 with reference TRBV7-9 and TRBJ2-2 gives the whole variable domain DTGVSQNPRHKITKRGQNVTFRCDPISEHNRLYWYRQTLGQGPEFLTYFQNEAQLEKSRLLSDRFSAERPKGSFSTLEIQRTEQGDSAMYLCASSPGTGRTGGLFFGEGSRLTVL.

Details on this clone: This same CDR3 is encoded by further DNA sequences in the sample. V and J are TRBV7-2 and TRBJ2-7, with D possibly TRBD1 on 6 matching bases. Germline assignment: CDR1 SGHTA and CDR2 FQGNSA. With 5 bases removed from V and 2 bases from J, the gap between germline ends came to 10 bases. The CDR3 has 13 residues. The CDR3 here is CASSPGQPYEQYF. CDR3 nucleotides: TGTGCCAGCAGCCCTGGACAGCCCTACGAGCAGTACTTC.

There are a few counts of this clone. CDR3 nucleotides: TGTGCCAGCAGCTTGGGACAGGGGACCAATGAGCAGTTCTTC. Its protein is CASSLGQGTNEQFF. The genes are TRBV7-2 and TRBJ2-1; TRBD1 matches at 10 bases. This CDR3 contains 14 residues. CDR1 and CDR2 from the germline V gene are SGHTA and FQGNSA. After removal of 3 bases from V and 6 bases from J, the junction contained 2 bases not matched to a gene.

This sequence joins TRBV6-1 and TRBJ2-7; maybe TRBD1 (6 bases). The CDR3 has 12 amino acids. CDR1 is MNHNS and CDR2 is SASEGT in the germline V gene. Trimming shortened V by 6 bases and J by 7 bases, and 13 bases separated the two germline ends. The CDR3 sequence is CASRATGGEQYF. CDR3 in DNA: TGTGCCAGCAGAGCGACAGGCGGGGAGCAGTACTTC.

The chain has TRBV23-1 and TRBJ1-1; D not certain. TRBV23-1 is assigned to the ORF class and has an uncertain function. The CDR3 totals 13 residues. Trimming took 0 bases from V and 5 from J, leaving 7 bases between them. DNA of the CDR3: TGCGCCAGCAGTCAATCAGGGAGAACTGAAGCTTTCTTT. The encoded protein is CASSQSGRTEAFF.

The rearrangement links TRBV5-1 to TRBJ2-3; 8 nucleotides line up with TRBD2. CDR3 size: 15 residues. The V gene's germline CDR1 is SGHRS and CDR2 YFSETQ. V dropped 4 bases and J dropped 6; count of bases not matched to a gene: 10. CDR3 sequence (DNA): TGCGCCAGCAGCGACGCGGGGGGTCCGACCGATACGCAGTATTTT. Protein sequence: CASSDAGGPTDTQYF.

The chain recombines TRBV29-1 with TRBJ2-2; D not resolved. Germline values: CDR1 SQVTM, CDR2 ANQGSEA. V lost 4 bases, J lost 7 bases, and 13 bases lay in between. The CDR3 loop spans 13 amino acids. CDR3 loop: CSVGSSRGGELFF. DNA of the CDR3: TGCAGCGTTGGGTCTAGTCGAGGCGGGGAGCTGTTTTTT.

The chain has TRBV18 and TRBJ1-2, with 7 bases fitting TRBD1. V lost 4 bases, J lost 0 bases, and 11 bases stayed unmatched. The CDR3 has 17 amino acids. Germline CDR1 reads KGHSH; CDR2 reads LQKENI. CDR3 sequence: CASSREITGEANYGYTF. CDR3 coding DNA: TGTGCCAGCTCACGGGAAATAACAGGGGAAGCTAACTATGGCTACACCTTC.